These T cell receptor beta chains were read from a single sample in a study of blood T cell repertoires in COVID-19. Sequenced by immunoSEQ multiplex PCR; TCRdb stores in-frame clones only, minus some. Seen here are about 120,000 clones, around 80% observed once, and the top ten hold around 15%. The sample was peripheral blood. The receptor source for this set is a man in his sixties with active or convalescent COVID-19. The CDR3 runs from the conserved cysteine through the conserved F or W. A D gene is named only where the DNA matches it firmly. Rows may omit the clone size; those that give it use once, few, many or a size class.

d_gene,j_gene,abundance,v_gene,CDR3aa,CDR3nt
-,TRBJ2-7,-,TRBV5-6,CASSPIRDFSYEQYF,TGTGCCAGCAGCCCAATCCGGGACTTCTCCTACGAGCAGTACTTC
-,TRBJ2-2,-,TRBV27,CASSRSNFSPANTGELFF,TGTGCCAGCAGTCGGTCCAACTTTAGCCCCGCGAACACCGGGGAGCTGTTTTTT
TRBD1,TRBJ1-6,-,TRBV19,CASSTRTGSYNSPLHF,TGTGCCAGTAGTACCCGGACAGGGAGCTATAATTCACCCCTCCACTTT
TRBD2,TRBJ2-1,-,TRBV19,CASSITGTSGNEQFF,TGTGCCAGTAGTATCACCGGGACTAGCGGAAATGAGCAGTTCTTC
TRBD2,TRBJ2-1,-,TRBV4-2,CASSQDWLAGDNEQFF,TGTGCCAGCAGCCAAGATTGGCTAGCGGGAGACAATGAGCAGTTCTTC
-,TRBJ2-3,-,TRBV7-8,CASSPSIRDTDTQYF,TGTGCCAGCAGCCCCAGTATACGGGACACAGATACGCAGTATTTT
-,TRBJ1-6,once,TRBV19,CASSMSGYDNSPLHF,TGTGCCAGTAGTATGTCGGGTTACGACAATTCACCCCTCCACTTT
TRBD2,TRBJ2-1,-,TRBV5-6,CASSSVTSGSYNEQFF,TGTGCCAGCAGCTCCGTGACTAGCGGCTCCTACAATGAGCAGTTCTTC
-,TRBJ2-1,-,TRBV12-5,CASGPIKQDEQFF,TGTGCTAGTGGCCCAATTAAACAGGATGAGCAGTTCTTC
TRBD1,TRBJ2-7,-,TRBV30,CALTGAYEQYF,TGTGCCTTGACAGGGGCCTACGAGCAGTACTTC
TRBD2,TRBJ2-1,-,TRBV27,CASSPPLSGRDNEQFF,TGTGCCAGCAGTCCCCCCCTCAGCGGGAGGGACAATGAGCAGTTCTTC
TRBD1,TRBJ1-4,-,TRBV7-6,CASSVRQGGNEKLFF,TGTGCCAGCAGCGTCCGACAGGGGGGCAATGAAAAACTGTTTTTT
-,TRBJ1-3,-,TRBV5-1,CASSRGQSSGNTIYF,TGCGCCAGCAGCCGAGGTCAGTCCTCTGGAAACACCATATATTTT
-,TRBJ2-3,-,TRBV6-1,CASSEPQGHGTQYF,TGTGCCAGCAGTGAACCCCAGGGGCACGGAACGCAGTATTTT
-,TRBJ2-3,-,TRBV18,CASSSSGSTDTQYF,TGTGCCAGCTCATCGAGCGGGAGCACAGATACGCAGTATTTT
-,TRBJ2-7,-,TRBV21-1,CASSQLGQGIGQYF,TGTGCCAGCAGCCAGCTGGGACAGGGGATAGGGCAGTACTTC
TRBD2,TRBJ2-7,few,TRBV4-3,CASSQDQGLAGTHEQYF,TGCGCCAGCAGCCAAGATCAAGGGCTAGCGGGAACCCACGAGCAGTACTTC
TRBD1,TRBJ1-1,-,TRBV10-3,CAISEPLRTGKTEAFF,TGTGCCATCAGTGAACCACTGAGGACAGGGAAAACTGAAGCTTTCTTT
TRBD2,TRBJ2-1,-,TRBV5-1,CASSLPRREGSSKNNEQFF,TGCGCCAGCAGCTTGCCTCGGCGGGAGGGATCTTCTAAGAACAATGAGCAGTTCTTC
TRBD1,TRBJ2-1,-,TRBV9,CASSVGTGGTGAGVGNEQFF,TGTGCCAGCAGCGTAGGGACAGGGGGCACGGGAGCGGGAGTTGGAAATGAGCAGTTCTTC
-,TRBJ2-5,-,TRBV7-2,CASSRVGGRGETQYF,TGTGCCAGCAGCAGAGTGGGGGGACGCGGGGAGACCCAGTACTTC
-,TRBJ2-1,once,TRBV5-1,CASSSTTILGGAYNEQFF,TGCGCCAGCAGCTCGACGACCATATTAGGCGGTGCCTACAATGAGCAGTTCTTC
TRBD1,TRBJ1-4,-,TRBV25-1,CASSETGFTNEKLFF,TGTGCCAGCAGTGAGACAGGGTTTACTAATGAAAAACTGTTTTTT
-,TRBJ2-1,-,TRBV19,CASSMGRAAGEFF,TGTGCCAGTAGTATGGGTAGGGCAGCAGGGGAGTTCTTC